The 16 T cell receptor beta chains below all came from one sample that was sequenced in a study of chemoradiotherapy in HPV16-positive cancers. Produced via immunoSEQ multiplex PCR; TCRdb's table is partial and in-frame only. The repertoire consists of tens of thousands of clones, with roughly 84% occurring once and the leading ten covering approximately 5.1%. The sample consisted of blood, taken from a patient who underwent chemoradiotherapy. The source is a human donor with HPV-associated anogenital cancer.

The chain carries TRBV27 and TRBJ1-1; 7 positions agree with TRBD1. CDR1 is MNHEY, CDR2 SMNVEV, per germline (reference sequence). Germline trimming cut 1 base from V and 4 bases from J; bases unmatched to any gene: 3. The CDR3 covers 14 residues. CDR3 nucleotides: TGTGCCAGCAGTTTATGGTCAGGGGGCACTGAAGCTTTCTTT. It specifies CASSLWSGGTEAFF.

This chain joins TRBV27 and TRBJ2-2, with D perhaps matching TRBD1 (6 bases). The germline V gene has CDR1 MNHEY and CDR2 SMNVEV (reference sequence). V was trimmed by 6 bases and J by 5 bases, leaving 16 bases between them. This CDR3 contains 15 residues. For the CDR3, the DNA is TGTGCCAGCAGACAGGGTGATTGGGGGACCGGGGAGCTGTTTTTT. Translating it yields CASRQGDWGTGELFF.

The genes are TRBV6-1 and TRBJ2-5, with D tentatively TRBD1 (5 bases). V was clipped by 1 base and J by 5 bases, with 11 bases between them. This CDR3 is 14 amino acids long. Germline V CDR1 and CDR2: MNHNS, SASEGT. CDR3 residues: CASSEEQGRETQYF. In nucleotides, the CDR3 is TGTGCCAGCAGTGAAGAGCAGGGTCGGGAGACCCAGTACTTC.

The J gene is TRBJ2-6, the V gene TRBV7-2; D gene uncertain. V lost 4 bases, J lost 4 bases, and 8 bases lay in between. Germline CDR1 and CDR2: SGHTA and FQGNSA. The length of the CDR3 is 14 residues. CDR3 amino acids: CASSSGSGANVLTF. DNA for the CDR3: TGTGCCAGCAGCTCAGGTTCCGGGGCCAACGTCCTGACTTTC.

This chain connects TRBV5-1 to TRBJ1-3; 7 bases line up with TRBD1. The length of the CDR3 is 18 residues. The ends lost 4 bases at V and 0 bases at J; junction bases unmatched: 13. The germline V gene has CDR1 SGHRS and CDR2 YFSETQ. The CDR3 region has the DNA TGCGCCAGCAGCCCTACCGGGACAGCCTATGTCTCTGGAAACACCATATATTTT. Translating gives CASSPTGTAYVSGNTIYF. The entire variable domain, with the rest obtained from reference TRBV5-1 and TRBJ1-3, is as follows: KAGVTQTPRYLIKTRGQQVTLSCSPISGHRSVSWYQQTPGQGLQFLFEYFSETQRNKGNFPGRFSGRQFSNSRSEMNVSTLELGDSALYLCASSPTGTAYVSGNTIYFGEGSWLTVV.

This clone was seen a few times. The chain joins TRBV7-9 to TRBJ1-2; D is ambiguous. Trimming left V 2 bases short and J 3 bases short, with 10 bases between. The CDR3 covers 14 residues. Germline V lookup: CDR1 SEHNR, CDR2 FQNEAQ (reference sequence). CDR3 in amino acids: CASSLYLRDYGYTF. The CDR3 DNA is TGTGCCAGCAGCTTATACCTCCGGGACTATGGCTACACCTTC.

This clone was counted once. The chain employs TRBV19 and TRBJ1-6; 7 nucleotides match TRBD1. The CDR3 runs to 15 residues. Germline-derived CDR1 and CDR2 are LNHDA and SQIVND (reference sequence). With 6 bases clipped from V and 8 bases from J, the junction kept 10 bases outside the gene matches. Here the CDR3 DNA reads TGTGCCAGTAGATTGGGGACAGAGGCTTATTCACCCCTCCACTTT. Amino acid sequence: CASRLGTEAYSPLHF.

CDR3 coding DNA: TGTGCCAGCAGCTTAGGTCGCTCGGACAGAAGTAATGAAAAACTGTTTTTT. Its protein is CASSLGRSDRSNEKLFF. V is TRBV7-8 and J is TRBJ1-4; a possible D gene is TRBD1 (6 bases). The germline CDR1 and CDR2 sequences are SGHVS and FQNEAQ. The CDR3 has 17 amino acids. Between the trimmed V and J ends, which lost 1 base and 4 bases, there was a span of 16 bases.

V is TRBV29-1 and J is TRBJ2-1, with a tentative D call TRBD1 (5 bases). Trimming took 0 bases from V and 5 from J, leaving 17 bases between them. CDR1 is SQVTM and CDR2 is ANQGSEA in the germline V gene. The CDR3 spans 16 residues. The CDR3 DNA sequence: TGCAGCGTTGAAGAGTCTGTCAGGGTTGTCCACAATGAGCAGTTCTTC. This codes for CSVEESVRVVHNEQFF.

The chain uses TRBV29-1 and TRBJ2-3, with TRBD2 identical over 7 bases. This CDR3 region has 11 residues. CDR1 and CDR2 (germline): SQVTM, ANQGSEA. V lost 7 bases and J lost 7; bases outside the gene matches: 5. This chain's CDR3 is CSGLLANTQYF. CDR3 bases: TGCAGCGGCCTACTAGCGAATACGCAGTATTTT.

V usage is TRBV7-2 and J usage is TRBJ2-5; D may be TRBD2 (5 bases). The CDR3 has 14 amino acids. From germline, CDR1 is SGHTA and CDR2 FQGNSA. V lost 4 bases and J 5 bases, leaving 14 bases between the germline ends. The chain's CDR3 is CASSSRARGETQYF. In DNA form, the CDR3 reads TGTGCCAGCAGCTCCCGTGCCCGCGGGGAGACCCAGTACTTC.

This clone was seen once. The chain joins TRBV15 to TRBJ2-3, with 9 bases aligning to TRBD1. Germline V gene lookup returns CDR1 LNHNV and CDR2 YYDKDF (reference sequence). J gave up 2 bases and V 5 bases, and 5 bases lay outside the gene matches. The CDR3 totals 15 residues. CDR3 residues: CATSPGDRVTDTQYF. As DNA, the CDR3 is TGTGCCACCAGCCCCGGGGACAGGGTCACAGATACGCAGTATTTT.

The chain recombines TRBV6-5 with TRBJ1-6; 7 nucleotides match TRBD1. This CDR3 is built from 16 residues. Germline V gene lookup returns CDR1 MNHEY and CDR2 SVGAGI. V was clipped by 0 bases and J by 5 bases; unmatched bases: 4. CDR3 residues: CASSYSTGQDNSPLHF. DNA of the CDR3: TGTGCCAGCAGTTACTCGACTGGACAGGATAATTCACCCCTCCACTTT.

The chain uses TRBV10-1 and TRBJ2-2; D unclear. Germline V gene data show CDR1 as WNHNN and CDR2 as SYGVQD (reference sequence). Trimming stripped 5 bases from V and 6 bases from J, with 19 bases between. The CDR3 consists of 16 residues. Here the CDR3 reads CASSSSPRLFAGELFF. The CDR3 bases are TGCGCCAGCAGTTCATCGCCCCGGTTATTTGCCGGGGAGCTGTTTTTT.

The chain combines TRBV7-9 with TRBJ1-1; D gene ambiguous. From germline, CDR1 is SEHNR and CDR2 FQNEAQ (reference sequence). The V end was cut by 4 bases, the J end by 4 bases, with 13 bases between. The length of the CDR3 is 14 residues. DNA of the CDR3: TGTGCCAGCAGCTGGACCAAACCAGCCACTGAAGCTTTCTTT. It translates to CASSWTKPATEAFF.

The chain uses TRBV4-2 and TRBJ1-1; D is perhaps TRBD1 (5 bases). Trimming stripped 1 base from V and 0 bases from J, with 18 bases between. The CDR3 contains 18 residues. Germline CDR1 LGHNA, CDR2 YNFKEQ. CDR3 bases: TGTGCCAGCAGCCAAGCTACGGGGGAGGAGGGCTTGAACACTGAAGCTTTCTTT. It is translated as CASSQATGEEGLNTEAFF.